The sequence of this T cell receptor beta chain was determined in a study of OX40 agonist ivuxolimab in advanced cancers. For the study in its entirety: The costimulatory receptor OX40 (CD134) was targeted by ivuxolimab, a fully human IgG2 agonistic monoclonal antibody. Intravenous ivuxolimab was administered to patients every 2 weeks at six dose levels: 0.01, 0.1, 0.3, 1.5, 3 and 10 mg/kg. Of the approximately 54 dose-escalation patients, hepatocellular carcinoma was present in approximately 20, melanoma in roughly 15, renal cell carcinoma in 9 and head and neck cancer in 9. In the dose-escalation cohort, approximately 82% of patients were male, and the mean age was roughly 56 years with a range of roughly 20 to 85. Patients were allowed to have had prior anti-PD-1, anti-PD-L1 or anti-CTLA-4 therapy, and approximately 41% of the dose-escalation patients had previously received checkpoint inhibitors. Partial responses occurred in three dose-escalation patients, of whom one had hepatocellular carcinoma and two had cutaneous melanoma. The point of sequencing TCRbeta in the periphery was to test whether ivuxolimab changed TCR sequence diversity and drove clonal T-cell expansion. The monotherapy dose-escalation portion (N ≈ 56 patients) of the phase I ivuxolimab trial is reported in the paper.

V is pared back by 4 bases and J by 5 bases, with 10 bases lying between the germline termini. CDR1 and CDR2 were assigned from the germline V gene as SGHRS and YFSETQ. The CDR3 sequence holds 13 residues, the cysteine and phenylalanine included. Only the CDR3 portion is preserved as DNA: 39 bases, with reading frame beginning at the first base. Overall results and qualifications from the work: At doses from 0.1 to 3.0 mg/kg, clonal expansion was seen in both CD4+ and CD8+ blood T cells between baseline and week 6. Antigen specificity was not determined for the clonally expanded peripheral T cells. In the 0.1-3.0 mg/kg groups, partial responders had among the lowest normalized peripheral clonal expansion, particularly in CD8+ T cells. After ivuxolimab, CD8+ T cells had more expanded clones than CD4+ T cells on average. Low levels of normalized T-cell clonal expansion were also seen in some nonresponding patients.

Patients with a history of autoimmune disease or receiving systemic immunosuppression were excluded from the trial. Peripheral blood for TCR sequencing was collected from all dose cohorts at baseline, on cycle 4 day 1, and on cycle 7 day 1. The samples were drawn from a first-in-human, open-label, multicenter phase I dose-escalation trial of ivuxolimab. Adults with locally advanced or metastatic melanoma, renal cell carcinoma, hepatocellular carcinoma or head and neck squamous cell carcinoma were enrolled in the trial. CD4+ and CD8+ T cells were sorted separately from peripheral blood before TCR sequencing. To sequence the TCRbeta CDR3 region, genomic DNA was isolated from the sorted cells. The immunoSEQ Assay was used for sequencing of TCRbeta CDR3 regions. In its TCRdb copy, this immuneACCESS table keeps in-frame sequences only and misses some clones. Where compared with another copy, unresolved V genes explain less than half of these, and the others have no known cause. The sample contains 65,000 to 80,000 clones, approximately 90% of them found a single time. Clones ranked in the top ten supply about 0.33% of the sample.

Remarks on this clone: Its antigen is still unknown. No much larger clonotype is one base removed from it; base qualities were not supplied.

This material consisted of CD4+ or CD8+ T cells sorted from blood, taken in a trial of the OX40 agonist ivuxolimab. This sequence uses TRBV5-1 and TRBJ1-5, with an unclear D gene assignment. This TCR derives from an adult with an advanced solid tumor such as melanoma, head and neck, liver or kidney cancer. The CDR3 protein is CASSVRGDQPQHF. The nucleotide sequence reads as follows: TGCGCCAGCAGCGTCCGGGGTGATCAGCCCCAGCATTTT.